The sequence of this TCR beta chain was determined in a study of Ad26.COV2.S vaccination and SARS-CoV-2 variants. As for the study in general: Ad26.COV2.S given intramuscularly, once or twice 56 days apart.

Clones were read by immunoSEQ multiplex PCR, and TCRdb kept only the in-frame ones, dropping some. Counted here are about 280,000 clones, around 87% occurring once; the ten biggest clones make up around 3.5%. Treatment: some 20 received Ad26.COV2.S at low or high dose, single or two shots; roughly five received placebo; per-sample allocation not given. The samples were gathered on day 63 after the first injection of vaccine or placebo. This clone was counted between two and nine times. Per germline, CDR1 SGDLS and CDR2 YYNGEE. V shed 2 bases and J 8 bases; nucleotides not matched to a gene: 9. The CDR3 spans 17 residues.

This rearrangement joins TRBV9 to TRBJ1-6; 11 positions match TRBD1. The receptor's source is a person between 18 and 65 years old who received the Ad26.COV2.S COVID-19 vaccine or a placebo. The specimen comprised peripheral blood, sampled in a trial of Ad26.COV2.S vaccine versus placebo. The CDR3 DNA reads TGTGCCAGCAGCGTGTCCCGGGACAGGGGGAATTATTCACCCCTCCACTTT. Its translation is CASSVSRDRGNYSPLHF.